These 6 T cell receptor beta chains were all obtained from the same sample, sequenced in a study of blood T cell repertoires in COVID-19. Sequencing was performed with immunoSEQ multiplex PCR; in TCRdb, only in-frame clones are kept and a portion is missing. Among around 250,000 clones listed, about 89% were seen once. The sample taken for sequencing was PBMCs or T cells enriched from blood (not recorded which). The source of these receptors is a woman in her 30s who had recovered from COVID-19.

This chain connects TRBV4-3 to TRBJ1-1; D not resolved. The germline V gene encodes CDR1 LGHNA and CDR2 YSLEER. This CDR3 spans 15 amino acids. V shed 4 bases and J shed 2 bases, with 14 bases lying between them. This chain's CDR3 is CASSPWADANTEAFF. The CDR3 nucleotides read TGCGCCAGCAGCCCCTGGGCAGACGCAAACACTGAAGCTTTCTTT.

The chain combines TRBV4-2 with TRBJ2-7, with 7 bases aligning to TRBD1. The CDR3 runs 15 residues. The ends lost 0 bases at V and 3 bases at J; junction bases unmatched: 5. Per germline, CDR1 LGHNA and CDR2 YNFKEQ. The CDR3 DNA is TGTGCCAGCAGCCAAGACCGGGACAGCCACTACGAGCAGTACTTC. Translation: CASSQDRDSHYEQYF.

The genes are TRBV4-1 and TRBJ1-1, with 7 bases matching TRBD1. CDR1 MGHRA and CDR2 YSYEKL come from the germline V gene. The CDR3 sequence is 16 residues long. The J segment lost 0 bases and the V segment lost 0 bases, leaving 4 bases of the junction unmatched. In DNA, the CDR3 is TGCGCCAGCAGCCAAGACCCGGGACAGATGAACACTGAAGCTTTCTTT. Amino acids: CASSQDPGQMNTEAFF.

This rearrangement joins TRBV7-2 to TRBJ1-1; 7 bases align to TRBD1. CDR1 is SGHTA and CDR2 is FQGNSA in the germline V gene. V gave up 0 bases and J gave up 1 base; unmatched junction bases: 2. This CDR3 has 15 amino acids. The CDR3 here is CASSLAGGSNTEAFF. The CDR3 coding sequence is TGTGCCAGCAGCTTAGCAGGGGGCTCGAACACTGAAGCTTTCTTT.

The chain links TRBV6-5 to TRBJ2-7; the D is unclear. The CDR3 extends over 10 amino acids. Germline V gene sequence: CDR1 MNHEY, CDR2 SVGAGI. Between the trimmed V and J ends, which lost 6 bases and 7 bases, there was a span of 7 bases. Written as DNA, the CDR3 is TGTGCCAGCAGCGAGAGGGAGCAGTACTTC. Its translation is CASSEREQYF.

The chain recombines TRBV9 with TRBJ2-1; 7 bases match TRBD2. Losses at the gene ends were 2 bases for V and 8 bases for J; bases not matched to a gene: 10. This CDR3 contains 15 residues. CDR1 is SGDLS, CDR2 YYNGEE, per germline. The CDR3 nucleotides are TGTGCCAGCAGCGTTCTAGGGAGGGCCAAAGATGAGCAGTTCTTC. It codes for CASSVLGRAKDEQFF.